The following is a TCR beta chain sequence with its context. The antigen remains undetermined. PCR was performed using 60 Vbeta and 13 Jbeta primers. Measured with immunoSEQ multiplex PCR; TCRdb has only the in-frame clones, and not every one. The repertoire consists of over 100,000 clones, with 10% occurring once and the leading ten covering about 5%. Each of the donors was a healthy bone marrow donor. The entry originates in a study of cytomegalovirus exposure and HLA in healthy donors. Study outcomes and limitations: TCR beta V- and J-gene trimming, according to a later analysis, was linked to a missense DCLRE1C variant.

The CDR3 contains 15 residues. V trimming: 5 bases; J trimming: 3 bases; junction bases outside the gene matches: 8. Germline-derived CDR1 and CDR2 are MNHEY and SMNVEV (reference sequence). The origin of this receptor is a man aged 35 to 55 in good health and CMV-seropositive. The rearrangement links TRBV27 to TRBJ1-2, with TRBD1 matching 8 bases. The sequenced sample was PBMCs. In DNA form, the CDR3 reads TGTGCCAGCAGTATAAATCAGGGGGCCCACTATGGCTACACCTTC. Protein sequence: CASSINQGAHYGYTF.